Listed below are T cell receptor beta chains from one sample, sequenced in a study of tumor-infiltrating lymphocytes in localized non-small cell lung cancer. Libraries were prepared by immunoSEQ multiplex PCR; TCRdb keeps only in-frame clonotypes and omits some of them. Seen here are some 13,000 clones, roughly four fifths observed once, and the top ten hold approximately 15%. The material sequenced was uninvolved lung tissue not adjacent to the tumor. The receptors originated from a human donor with non-small cell lung cancer. CDR3s include the opening cysteine and the closing phenylalanine or tryptophan. D genes are given only for firm matches. Size tells how often a clone was seen (once, few, many) or the class of an expanded clone, and some rows leave it out.

CDR3 DNA | CDR3 protein | J gene | V gene | clone size | D gene
TGTGCCAGCAGCCGGGACAGGGGTCGCTACGAGCAGTACTTC | CASSRDRGRYEQYF | TRBJ2-7 | TRBV6-1 | NA | TRBD1
TGTGCCACTACCTGGACAGAGGATGGCTACACCTTC | CATTWTEDGYTF | TRBJ1-2 | TRBV10-3 | NA | NA
TGTGCCAGCCAATCAGACACCAATTTTAATTTT | CASQSDTNFNF | TRBJ2-3 | TRBV28 | NA | NA
TGTGCCAGAATGGACTCCACGGGGGGTTCACCCCTCCACTTT | CARMDSTGGSPLHF | TRBJ1-6 | TRBV19 | NA | NA
TGTGCCAGCAGCTTACTCGGGCGGGAGGAGAGAGATACGCAGTATTTT | CASSLLGREERDTQYF | TRBJ2-3 | TRBV11-2 | NA | TRBD2
TGTGCCAGCAGCGTAGGATCCTCTAGCACAGATACGCAGTATTTT | CASSVGSSSTDTQYF | TRBJ2-3 | TRBV9 | NA | NA
TGTGCCAGTAAGGTGGCAGACTATAGCAATCAGCCCCAGCATTTT | CASKVADYSNQPQHF | TRBJ1-5 | TRBV19 | NA | NA
TGCAGCGGGGGACTAGCGGGACGAGAGACCCAGTACTTC | CSGGLAGRETQYF | TRBJ2-5 | TRBV29-1 | few | TRBD2
TGTGCCAGCAGCGTAGGCAGCGAGAATGAGCAGTTCTTC | CASSVGSENEQFF | TRBJ2-1 | TRBV9 | NA | NA
TGTGCCAGTAGTATCGTTATAGCCTACAATGAGCAGTTCTTC | CASSIVIAYNEQFF | TRBJ2-1 | TRBV19 | NA | NA
TGTGCCATCAGTGAGACGGCAGGGTTTACTGAAGCTTTCTTT | CAISETAGFTEAFF | TRBJ1-1 | TRBV10-3 | NA | NA
TGTGCCAGCAGTCTCAGGGGGTCGGCCGGGGAGCTGTTTTTT | CASSLRGSAGELFF | TRBJ2-2 | TRBV2 | few | TRBD1
TGTGCCAGCAGCTCATCACGGGGGGGGACAATTCATCAGCCCCAGCATTTT | CASSSSRGGTIHQPQHF | TRBJ1-5 | TRBV7-2 | NA | NA
TGCCGGATTGGGAGGGGAGAGACCCAGTACTTC | CRIGRGETQYF | TRBJ2-5 | TRBV20-1 | NA | TRBD2
TGTGCCAGTCCGGACCCTCAAACAGATACGCAGTATTTT | CASPDPQTDTQYF | TRBJ2-3 | TRBV28 | NA | NA
TGTGCCAGCAGCTTTCGGACAGCGGGCTCCTACGAGCAGTACTTC | CASSFRTAGSYEQYF | TRBJ2-7 | TRBV5-6 | once | NA
TGCGCCAGCAGCCCAATAGTACTAGCGGTAAACAATGAGCAGTTCTTC | CASSPIVLAVNNEQFF | TRBJ2-1 | TRBV4-3 | NA | TRBD2
TGTGCCATCAGTGATAGTATGGACTATGGCTACACCTTC | CAISDSMDYGYTF | TRBJ1-2 | TRBV10-3 | few | NA
TGTGCCAGCAGTGACAGGACCCCTGGTGAGCAGTACTTC | CASSDRTPGEQYF | TRBJ2-7 | TRBV6-1 | NA | NA
TGCGCCAGCAGCCTTGAACCCCCCGGGACAGGTTACTCTGGGGCCAACGTCCTGACTTTC | CASSLEPPGTGYSGANVLTF | TRBJ2-6 | TRBV4-1 | NA | TRBD1
TGTGCCAGCAGCCTTTACGTAGTAGAAGCTTTCTTT | CASSLYVVEAFF | TRBJ1-1 | TRBV7-2 | NA | NA
TGTGCCAGCAGCTTAAGCGGGGGAGATACGCAGTATTTT | CASSLSGGDTQYF | TRBJ2-3 | TRBV7-2 | NA | TRBD2
TGTGCCAGCAGTCTTTCGCGGGGCTACACTGAAGCTTTCTTT | CASSLSRGYTEAFF | TRBJ1-1 | TRBV6-1 | few | NA
TGTGCCAGCAGCTTAGATCCGGTGAGCTCCTACGAGCAGTACTTC | CASSLDPVSSYEQYF | TRBJ2-7 | TRBV11-3 | once | NA
TGTGCCAGCAGCCGGTTAGGAGATCTTAGCTACGAGCAGTACTTC | CASSRLGDLSYEQYF | TRBJ2-7 | TRBV9 | NA | NA
TGTGCCAGCAGTTCCGACACGACTAGCGGGGGGTTAACCGGGGAGCTGTTTTTT | CASSSDTTSGGLTGELFF | TRBJ2-2 | TRBV27 | NA | TRBD2
TGCGCCAGCGAGTCTAACTGGCGGACCGGGGAGCTGTTTTTT | CASESNWRTGELFF | TRBJ2-2 | TRBV5-1 | few | NA
TGTGCCAGCAGAAAACAGTGGGCTGATTCACCCCTCCACTTT | CASRKQWADSPLHF | TRBJ1-6 | TRBV6-1 | NA | NA
TGTGCCAGCAGTGTTCTAGTGAACGAGCAGTACTTC | CASSVLVNEQYF | TRBJ2-7 | TRBV6-1 | NA | NA
TGTGCCAGCGGGGGGGTGGTCAGAAGGTTCTACGAGCAGTACTTC | CASGGVVRRFYEQYF | TRBJ2-7 | TRBV27 | NA | TRBD2
TGTGCCAGCCCCCCGTTGGATTCCTACACAGATACGCAGTATTTT | CASPPLDSYTDTQYF | TRBJ2-3 | TRBV6-1 | NA | NA
TGTGCCAGCAGCTTAGCTTCAGGGGCCACCGGGGAGCTGTTTTTT | CASSLASGATGELFF | TRBJ2-2 | TRBV7-2 | NA | NA
TGTGCCAGAAGGAACAGGGACGAGCAGTACTTC | CARRNRDEQYF | TRBJ2-7 | TRBV2 | few | NA
TGTGCCAGCAGCCGCCTGGATGGCACAGATACGCAGTATTTT | CASSRLDGTDTQYF | TRBJ2-3 | TRBV7-9 | NA | NA
TGTGCCAGTACGCCGACGTGGGGCTATGGCTACACCTTC | CASTPTWGYGYTF | TRBJ1-2 | TRBV19 | few | NA
TGTGCCAGCAACAACAGGGGCGCTAATGAAAAACTGTTTTTT | CASNNRGANEKLFF | TRBJ1-4 | TRBV6-5 | NA | TRBD1
TGTGCCAGCAGTTACTCACCGACTAGAATCTACGAGCAGTACTTC | CASSYSPTRIYEQYF | TRBJ2-7 | TRBV6-5 | NA | NA
TGTGCCAGCAGTACCCAGGGGGGGGGAAGGGAGACCCAGTACTTC | CASSTQGGGRETQYF | TRBJ2-5 | TRBV2 | NA | NA
TGTGCCAGCAGCTTAGAGGGGCGGGTTAATTCACCCCTCCACTTT | CASSLEGRVNSPLHF | TRBJ1-6 | TRBV7-2 | NA | NA
TGTGCCTGGGCACTCCTAGAGGGATCGCTTGGAGGCTACACCTTC | CAWALLEGSLGGYTF | TRBJ1-2 | TRBV30 | NA | NA
TGTGCCAGCAGTTTGGTGCCCGGGAGTAACGTCGAGCAGTACTTC | CASSLVPGSNVEQYF | TRBJ2-7 | TRBV28 | NA | NA